These 5 T cell receptor beta chains were sequenced from one sample in a study of blood T cell repertoires in COVID-19. Clones were sequenced by immunoSEQ multiplex PCR, and TCRdb holds only the in-frame ones, with some missing. The sample records 540,000 or so clones, roughly 91% being singletons. Sequencing was carried out using peripheral blood. The receptors derive from a woman aged 50 to 65 with COVID-19, enrolled during active disease.

The CDR3 spells CAISTGTTTDTQYF. The CDR3 nucleotides read TGTGCCATCAGCACCGGGACAACGACAGATACGCAGTATTTT. V is TRBV10-3 and J is TRBJ2-3; possible D gene TRBD1, 6 bases. Germline V gene sequence: CDR1 ENHRY, CDR2 SYGVKD. CDR3 length: 14 amino acids. V lost 6 bases to trimming and J lost 3 bases, with 13 bases between them.

This sequence joins TRBV10-3 and TRBJ1-2; D might be TRBD1 (6 bases). Looked up from germline, CDR1 is ENHRY and CDR2 is SYGVKD. The CDR3 contains 14 residues. Trimming removed 8 bases at V and 3 bases at J, with 16 bases between. This chain's CDR3 is CAIRTGGADYGYTF. The CDR3 DNA is TGTGCCATCCGGACGGGGGGCGCAGACTATGGCTACACCTTC.

The V gene is TRBV6-5, the J gene TRBJ1-1, with D uncertain. The ends were cut back, 6 bases at V and 0 bases at J, with 14 bases in the middle. Germline V gene lookup returns CDR1 MNHEY and CDR2 SVGAGI. This CDR3 region has 15 residues. The CDR3 spells CASSGLGNMNTEAFF. The CDR3 nucleotides read TGTGCCAGCAGCGGTCTAGGAAACATGAACACTGAAGCTTTCTTT.

This clone has a single count. In nucleotides, the CDR3 is TGTGCCAGTAGTATGGGGGGGTTTCGGTCCAAAAACATTCAGTACTTC. This codes for CASSMGGFRSKNIQYF. The J gene is TRBJ2-4, the V gene TRBV19, with TRBD2 matching 7 bases. The germline V gene has CDR1 LNHDA and CDR2 SQIVND (reference sequence). The ends lost 3 bases at V and 2 bases at J; junction bases unmatched: 7. The CDR3 totals 16 residues.

The chain is built from TRBV19 and TRBJ2-3; 7 nucleotides match TRBD2. Germline V gives CDR1 LNHDA, CDR2 SQIVND (reference sequence). This CDR3 spans 14 amino acids. Trimming at V came to 5 bases and at J to 6 bases, leaving 8 bases not matched to a gene. Here the CDR3 reads CASSWLGGSDTQYF. As DNA, the CDR3 is TGTGCCAGTAGTTGGTTGGGGGGGTCGGATACGCAGTATTTT.